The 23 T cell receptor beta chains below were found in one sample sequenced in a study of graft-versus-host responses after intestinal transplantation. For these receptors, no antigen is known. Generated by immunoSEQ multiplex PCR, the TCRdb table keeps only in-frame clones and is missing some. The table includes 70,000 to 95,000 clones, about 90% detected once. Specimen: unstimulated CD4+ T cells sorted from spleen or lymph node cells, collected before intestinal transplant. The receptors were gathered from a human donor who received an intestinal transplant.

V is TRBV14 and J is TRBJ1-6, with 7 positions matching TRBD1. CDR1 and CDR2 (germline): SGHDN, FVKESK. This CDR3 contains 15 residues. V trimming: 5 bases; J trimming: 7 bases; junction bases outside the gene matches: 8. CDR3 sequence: CASSFRQGKNSPLHF. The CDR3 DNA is TGTGCCAGCAGCTTTCGACAGGGCAAGAATTCACCCCTCCACTTT. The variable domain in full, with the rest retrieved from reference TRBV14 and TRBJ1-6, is EAGVTQFPSHSVIEKGQTVTLRCDPISGHDNLYWYRRVMGKEIKFLLHFVKESKQDESGMPNNRFLAERTGGTYSTLKVQPAELEDSGVYFCASSFRQGKNSPLHFGNGTRLTVT.

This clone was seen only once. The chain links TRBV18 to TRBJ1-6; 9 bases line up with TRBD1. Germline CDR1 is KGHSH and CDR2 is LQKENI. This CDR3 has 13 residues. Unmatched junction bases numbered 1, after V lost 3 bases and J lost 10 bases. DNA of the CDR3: TGTGCCAGCTCACCGGGACAGGGATCACCCCTCCACTTT. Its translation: CASSPGQGSPLHF.

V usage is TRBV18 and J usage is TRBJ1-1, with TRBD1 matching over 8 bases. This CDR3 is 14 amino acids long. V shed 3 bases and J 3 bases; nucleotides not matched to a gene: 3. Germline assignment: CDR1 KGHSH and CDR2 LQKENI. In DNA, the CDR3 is TGTGCCAGCTCACCCGGACAGGGTTACACTGAAGCTTTCTTT. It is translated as CASSPGQGYTEAFF.

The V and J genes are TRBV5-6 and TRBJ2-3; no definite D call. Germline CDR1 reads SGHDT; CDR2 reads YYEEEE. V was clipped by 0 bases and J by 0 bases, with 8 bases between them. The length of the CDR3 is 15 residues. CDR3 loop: CASSLGAASTDTQYF. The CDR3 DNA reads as TGTGCCAGCAGCTTGGGGGCAGCTAGCACAGATACGCAGTATTTT.

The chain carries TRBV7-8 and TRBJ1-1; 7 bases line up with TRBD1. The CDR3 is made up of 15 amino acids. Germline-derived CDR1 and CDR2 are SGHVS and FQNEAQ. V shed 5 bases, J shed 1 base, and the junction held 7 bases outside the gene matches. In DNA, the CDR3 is TGTGCCAGCAGCCCAGACAGGGTCTCGAACACTGAAGCTTTCTTT. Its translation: CASSPDRVSNTEAFF.

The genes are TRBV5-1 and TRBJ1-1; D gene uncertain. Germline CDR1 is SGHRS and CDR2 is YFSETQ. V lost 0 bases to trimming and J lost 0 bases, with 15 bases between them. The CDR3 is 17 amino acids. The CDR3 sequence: CASSLVPGFGMNTEAFF. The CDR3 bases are TGCGCCAGCAGCTTGGTTCCGGGGTTTGGAATGAACACTGAAGCTTTCTTT.

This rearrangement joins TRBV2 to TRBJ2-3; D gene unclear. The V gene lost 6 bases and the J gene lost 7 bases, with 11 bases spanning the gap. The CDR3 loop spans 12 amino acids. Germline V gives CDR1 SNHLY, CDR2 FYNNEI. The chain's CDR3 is CASSQLLHTQYF. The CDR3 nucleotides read TGTGCCAGCAGCCAACTTTTACATACGCAGTATTTT.

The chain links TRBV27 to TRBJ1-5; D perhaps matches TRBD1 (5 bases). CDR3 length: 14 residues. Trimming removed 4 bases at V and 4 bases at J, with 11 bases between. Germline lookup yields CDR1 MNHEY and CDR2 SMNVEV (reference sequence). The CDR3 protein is CASSSQGVNQPQHF. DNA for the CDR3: TGTGCCAGCAGTTCACAAGGGGTAAATCAGCCCCAGCATTTT.

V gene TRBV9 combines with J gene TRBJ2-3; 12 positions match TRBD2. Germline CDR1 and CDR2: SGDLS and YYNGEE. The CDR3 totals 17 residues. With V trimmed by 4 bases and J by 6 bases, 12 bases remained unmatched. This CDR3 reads CASSPRASGGGYDTQYF. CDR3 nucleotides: TGTGCCAGCAGCCCCCGGGCTAGCGGGGGGGGTTATGATACGCAGTATTTT. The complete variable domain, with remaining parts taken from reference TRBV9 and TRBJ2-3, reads DSGVTQTPKHLITATGQRVTLRCSPRSGDLSVYWYQQSLDQGLQFLIQYYNGEERAKGNILERFSAQQFPDLHSELNLSSLELGDSALYFCASSPRASGGGYDTQYFGPGTRLTVL.

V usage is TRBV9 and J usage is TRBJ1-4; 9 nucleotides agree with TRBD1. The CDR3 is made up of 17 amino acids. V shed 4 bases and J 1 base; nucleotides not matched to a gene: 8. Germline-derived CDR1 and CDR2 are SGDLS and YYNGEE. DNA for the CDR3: TGTGCCAGCAGCCTAGGACAGGGGATGAGAACTAATGAAAAACTGTTTTTT. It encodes CASSLGQGMRTNEKLFF.

The CDR3 is CASRLGSNTDTQYF. DNA for the CDR3: TGTGCCAGCAGGCTAGGTTCAAACACAGATACGCAGTATTTT. The V gene is TRBV28, the J gene TRBJ2-3; no firm D call. CDR1 is MDHEN, CDR2 SYDVKM, per germline. Trimming took 6 bases from V and 2 from J, leaving 12 bases between them. This CDR3 is built from 14 residues.

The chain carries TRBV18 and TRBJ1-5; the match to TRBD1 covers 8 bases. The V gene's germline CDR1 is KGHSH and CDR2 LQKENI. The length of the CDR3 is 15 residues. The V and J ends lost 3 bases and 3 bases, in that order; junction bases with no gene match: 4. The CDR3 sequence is CASSPDRANNQPQHF. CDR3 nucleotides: TGTGCCAGCTCACCGGACAGGGCCAACAATCAGCCCCAGCATTTT.

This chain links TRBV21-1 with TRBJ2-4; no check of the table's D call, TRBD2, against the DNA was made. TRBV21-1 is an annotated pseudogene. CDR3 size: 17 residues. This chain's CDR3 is CASSNGGWGVAKNIQYF. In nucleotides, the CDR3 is TGTGCCAGCAGCAATGGGGGTTGGGGGGTAGCCAAAAACATTCAGTACTTC.

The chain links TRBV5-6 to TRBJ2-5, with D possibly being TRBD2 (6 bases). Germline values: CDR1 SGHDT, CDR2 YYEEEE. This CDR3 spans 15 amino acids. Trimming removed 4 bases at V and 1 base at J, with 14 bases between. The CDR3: CASSGPGTGQETQYF. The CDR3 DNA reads TGTGCCAGCAGCGGGCCGGGGACTGGCCAAGAGACCCAGTACTTC. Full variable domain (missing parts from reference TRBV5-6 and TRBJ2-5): DAGVTQSPTHLIKTRGQQVTLRCSPKSGHDTVSWYQQALGQGPQFIFQYYEEEERQRGNFPDRFSGHQFPNYSSELNVNALLLGDSALYLCASSGPGTGQETQYFGPGTRLLVL.

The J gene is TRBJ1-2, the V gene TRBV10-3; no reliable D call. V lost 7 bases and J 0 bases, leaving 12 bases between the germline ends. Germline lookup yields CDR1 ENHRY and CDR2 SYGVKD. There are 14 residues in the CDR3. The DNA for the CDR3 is TGTGCCATCACCGTCGGAGACCCTAACTATGGCTACACCTTC. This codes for CAITVGDPNYGYTF.

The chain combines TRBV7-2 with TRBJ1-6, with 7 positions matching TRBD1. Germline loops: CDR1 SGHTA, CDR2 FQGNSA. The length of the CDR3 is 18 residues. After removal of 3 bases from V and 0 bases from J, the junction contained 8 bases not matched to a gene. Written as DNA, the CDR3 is TGTGCCAGCAGCTTCACGGACAGGTGGTACTCCTATAATTCACCCCTCCACTTT. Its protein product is CASSFTDRWYSYNSPLHF.

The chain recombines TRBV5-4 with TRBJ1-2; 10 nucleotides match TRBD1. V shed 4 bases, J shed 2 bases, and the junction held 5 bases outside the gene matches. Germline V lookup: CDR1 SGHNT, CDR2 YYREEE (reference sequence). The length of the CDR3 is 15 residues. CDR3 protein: CASSADRGGNYGYTF. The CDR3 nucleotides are TGTGCCAGCAGCGCGGACAGGGGGGGGAACTATGGCTACACCTTC.

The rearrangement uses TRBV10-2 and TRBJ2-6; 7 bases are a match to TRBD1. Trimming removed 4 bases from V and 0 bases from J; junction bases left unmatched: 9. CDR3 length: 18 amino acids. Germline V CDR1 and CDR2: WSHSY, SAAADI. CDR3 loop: CASSGVVGQFSGANVLTF. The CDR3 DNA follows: TGCGCCAGCAGTGGGGTGGTGGGACAGTTCTCTGGGGCCAACGTCCTGACTTTC.

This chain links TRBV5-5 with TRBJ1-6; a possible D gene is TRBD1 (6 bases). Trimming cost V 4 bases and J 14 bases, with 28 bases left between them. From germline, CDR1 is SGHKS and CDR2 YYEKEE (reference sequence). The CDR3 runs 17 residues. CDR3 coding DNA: TGTGCCAGCAGCCACCCCCCCGGGCTGGGGGCCTTGGGGTCCCTCCACTTT. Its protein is CASSHPPGLGALGSLHF.

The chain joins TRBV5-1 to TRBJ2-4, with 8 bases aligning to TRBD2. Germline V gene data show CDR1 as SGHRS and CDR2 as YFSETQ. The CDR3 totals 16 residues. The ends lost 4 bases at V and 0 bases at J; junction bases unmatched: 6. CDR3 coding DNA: TGCGCCAGCAGCCCGTTCGGGGGGGGAGCCAAAAACATTCAGTACTTC. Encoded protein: CASSPFGGGAKNIQYF.

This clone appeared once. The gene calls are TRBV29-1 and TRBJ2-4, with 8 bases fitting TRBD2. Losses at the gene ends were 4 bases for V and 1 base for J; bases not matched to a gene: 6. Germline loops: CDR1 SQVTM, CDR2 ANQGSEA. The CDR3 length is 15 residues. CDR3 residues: CSVVIPGGAKNIQYF. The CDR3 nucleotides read TGCAGCGTTGTCATACCGGGGGGGGCCAAAAACATTCAGTACTTC.

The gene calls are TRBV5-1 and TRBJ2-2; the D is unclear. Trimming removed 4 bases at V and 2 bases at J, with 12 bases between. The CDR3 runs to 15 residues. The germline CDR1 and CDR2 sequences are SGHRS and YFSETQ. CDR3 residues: CASSPVVRNTGELFF. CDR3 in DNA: TGCGCCAGCAGCCCTGTTGTCAGAAACACCGGGGAGCTGTTTTTT.

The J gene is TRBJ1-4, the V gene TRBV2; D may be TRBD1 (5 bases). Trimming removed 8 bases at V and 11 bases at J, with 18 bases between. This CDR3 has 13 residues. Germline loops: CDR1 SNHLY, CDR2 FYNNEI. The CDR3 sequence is CASRGSASAKLFF. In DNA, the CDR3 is TGTGCCAGCCGGGGGTCAGCCTCAGCGAAACTGTTTTTT. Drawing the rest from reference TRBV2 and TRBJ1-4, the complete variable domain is EPEVTQTPSHQVTQMGQEVILRCVPISNHLYFYWYRQILGQKVEFLVSFYNNEISEKSEIFDDQFSVERPDGSNFTLKIRSTKLEDSAMYFCASRGSASAKLFFGSGTQLSVL.